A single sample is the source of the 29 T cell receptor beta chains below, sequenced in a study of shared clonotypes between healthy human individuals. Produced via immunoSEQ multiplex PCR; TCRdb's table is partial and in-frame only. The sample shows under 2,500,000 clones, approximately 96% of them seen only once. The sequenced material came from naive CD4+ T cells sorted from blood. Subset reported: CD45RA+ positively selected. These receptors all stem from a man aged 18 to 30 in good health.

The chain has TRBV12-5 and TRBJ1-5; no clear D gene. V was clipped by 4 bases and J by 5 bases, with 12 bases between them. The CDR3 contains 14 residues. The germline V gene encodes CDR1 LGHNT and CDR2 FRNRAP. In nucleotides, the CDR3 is TGTGCTAGTGGTTCCACGTTAACCTATCAGCCCCAGCATTTT. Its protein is CASGSTLTYQPQHF.

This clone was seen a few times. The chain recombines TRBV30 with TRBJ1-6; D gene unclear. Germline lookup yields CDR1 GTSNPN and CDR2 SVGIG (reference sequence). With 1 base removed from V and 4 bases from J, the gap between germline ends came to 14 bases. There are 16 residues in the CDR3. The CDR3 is CAWSDIQSPYNSPLHF. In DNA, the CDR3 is TGTGCCTGGAGTGATATCCAGTCCCCTTATAATTCACCCCTCCACTTT.

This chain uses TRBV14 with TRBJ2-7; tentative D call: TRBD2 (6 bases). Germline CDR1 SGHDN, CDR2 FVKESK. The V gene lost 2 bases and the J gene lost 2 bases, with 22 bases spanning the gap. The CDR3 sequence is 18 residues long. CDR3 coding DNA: TGTGCCAGCAGCCAATTAGTAAGACCCGGGACTGGCACCTACGAGCAGTACTTC. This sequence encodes CASSQLVRPGTGTYEQYF.

The CDR3 nucleotides read TGCGCCAGCAGCCCCTCCGGGGCGGGACTCACAGATACGCAGTATTTT. Translation gives CASSPSGAGLTDTQYF. The V call is TRBV4-3, the J call TRBJ2-3, with D tentatively TRBD2 (6 bases). The CDR3 covers 16 residues. Trimming stripped 4 bases from V and 2 bases from J, with 16 bases between. Germline V lookup: CDR1 LGHNA, CDR2 YSLEER.

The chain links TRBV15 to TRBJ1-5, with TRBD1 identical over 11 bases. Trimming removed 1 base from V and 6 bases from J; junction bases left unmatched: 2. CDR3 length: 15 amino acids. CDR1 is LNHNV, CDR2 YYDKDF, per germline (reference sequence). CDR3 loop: CATSRGTGGVQPQHF. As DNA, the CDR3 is TGTGCCACCAGCAGAGGGACAGGGGGCGTTCAGCCCCAGCATTTT.

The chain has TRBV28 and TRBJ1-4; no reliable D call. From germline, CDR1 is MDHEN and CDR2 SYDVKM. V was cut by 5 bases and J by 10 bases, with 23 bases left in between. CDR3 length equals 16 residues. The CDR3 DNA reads TGTGCCAGCAGTAATACTCTCGGTCTGTCAGGAGGAAAACTGTTTTTT. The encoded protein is CASSNTLGLSGGKLFF.

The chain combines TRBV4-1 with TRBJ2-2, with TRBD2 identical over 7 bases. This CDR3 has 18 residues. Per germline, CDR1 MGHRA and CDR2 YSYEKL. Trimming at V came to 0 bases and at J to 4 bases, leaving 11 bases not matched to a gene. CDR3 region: CASSQEGPGVAGTGELFF. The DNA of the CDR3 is TGCGCCAGCAGCCAAGAAGGGCCCGGAGTAGCGGGCACCGGGGAGCTGTTTTTT.

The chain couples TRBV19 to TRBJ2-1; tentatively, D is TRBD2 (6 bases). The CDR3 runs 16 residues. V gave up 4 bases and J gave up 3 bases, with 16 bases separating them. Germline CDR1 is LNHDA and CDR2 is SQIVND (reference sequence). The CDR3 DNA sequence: TGTGCCAGTAGTAGTACGGGGCTAGCGTTCTACAATGAGCAGTTCTTC. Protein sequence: CASSSTGLAFYNEQFF. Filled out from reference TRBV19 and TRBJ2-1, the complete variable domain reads DGGITQSPKYLFRKEGQNVTLSCEQNLNHDAMYWYRQDPGQGLRLIYYSQIVNDFQKGDIAEGYSVSREKKESFPLTVTSAQKNPTAFYLCASSSTGLAFYNEQFFGPGTRLTVL.

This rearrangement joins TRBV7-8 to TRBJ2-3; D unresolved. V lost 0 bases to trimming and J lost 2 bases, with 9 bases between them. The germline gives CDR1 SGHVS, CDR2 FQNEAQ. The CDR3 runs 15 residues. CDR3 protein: CASSLALLSTDTQYF. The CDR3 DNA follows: TGTGCCAGCAGCTTAGCGCTACTTTCCACAGATACGCAGTATTTT.

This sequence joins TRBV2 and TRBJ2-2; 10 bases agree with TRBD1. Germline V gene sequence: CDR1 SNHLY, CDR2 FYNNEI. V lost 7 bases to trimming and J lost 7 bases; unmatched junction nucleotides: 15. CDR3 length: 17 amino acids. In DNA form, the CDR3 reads TGTGCCAGCACCCTCCGTCCAGGGACAGGGGAGGGCGGGGAGCTGTTTTTT. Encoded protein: CASTLRPGTGEGGELFF.

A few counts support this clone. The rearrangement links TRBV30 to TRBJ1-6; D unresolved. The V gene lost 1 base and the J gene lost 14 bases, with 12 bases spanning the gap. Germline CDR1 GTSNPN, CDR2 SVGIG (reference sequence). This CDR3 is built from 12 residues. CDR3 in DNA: TGTGCCTGGAGTGACTGGGAGTTCACCCTCCACTTT. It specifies CAWSDWEFTLHF.

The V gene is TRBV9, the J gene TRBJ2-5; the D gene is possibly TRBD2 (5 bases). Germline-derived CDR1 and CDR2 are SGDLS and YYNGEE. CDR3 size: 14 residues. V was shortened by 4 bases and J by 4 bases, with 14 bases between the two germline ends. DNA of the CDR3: TGTGCCAGCAGCCCTGGACTCCTGAGAGAGACCCAGTACTTC. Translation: CASSPGLLRETQYF.

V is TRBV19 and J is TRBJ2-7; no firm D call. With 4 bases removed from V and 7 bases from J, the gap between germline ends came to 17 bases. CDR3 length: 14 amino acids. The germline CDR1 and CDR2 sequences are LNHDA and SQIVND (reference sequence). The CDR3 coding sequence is TGTGCCAGTAGTAATCGACCGATCATGGGGGAGCAGTACTTC. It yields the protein CASSNRPIMGEQYF.

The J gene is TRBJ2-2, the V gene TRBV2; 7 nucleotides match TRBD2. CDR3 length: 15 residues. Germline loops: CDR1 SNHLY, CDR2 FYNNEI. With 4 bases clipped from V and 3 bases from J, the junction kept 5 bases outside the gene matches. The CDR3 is CASSAGGKDTGELFF. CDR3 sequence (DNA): TGTGCCAGCAGTGCCGGGGGGAAGGACACCGGGGAGCTGTTTTTT.

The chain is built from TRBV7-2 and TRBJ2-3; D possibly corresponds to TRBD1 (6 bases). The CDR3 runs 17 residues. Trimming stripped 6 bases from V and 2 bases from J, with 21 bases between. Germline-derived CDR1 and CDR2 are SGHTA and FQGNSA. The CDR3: CASSRVGTTGSTDTQYF. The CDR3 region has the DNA TGTGCCAGCAGTCGAGTCGGGACAACAGGATCCACAGATACGCAGTATTTT. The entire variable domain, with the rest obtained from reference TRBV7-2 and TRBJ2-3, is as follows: GAGVSQSPSNKVTEKGKDVELRCDPISGHTALYWYRQSLGQGLEFLIYFQGNSAPDKSGLPSDRFSAERTGGSVSTLTIQRTQQEDSAVYLCASSRVGTTGSTDTQYFGPGTRLTVL.

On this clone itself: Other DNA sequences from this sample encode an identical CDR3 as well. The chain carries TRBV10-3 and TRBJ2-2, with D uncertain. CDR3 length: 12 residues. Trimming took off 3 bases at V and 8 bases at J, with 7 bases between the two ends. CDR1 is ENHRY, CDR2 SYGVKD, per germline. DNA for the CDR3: TGTGCCATCAGTGACGGTGCAGGGGAGCTGTTTTTT. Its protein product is CAISDGAGELFF.

The CDR3 bases are TGTGCCAGCAGTGAAGCCGGGTCTAGTAGCTACGAGCAGTACTTC. It specifies CASSEAGSSSYEQYF. The chain joins TRBV2 to TRBJ2-7; D remains ambiguous. CDR1 is SNHLY, CDR2 FYNNEI, per germline. The CDR3 is 15 amino acids. V was shortened by 0 bases and J by 3 bases, with 12 bases between the two germline ends.

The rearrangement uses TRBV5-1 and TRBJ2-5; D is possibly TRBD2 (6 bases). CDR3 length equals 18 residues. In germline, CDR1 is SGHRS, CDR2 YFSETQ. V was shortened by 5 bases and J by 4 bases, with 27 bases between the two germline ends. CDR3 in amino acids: CASSLRPSGGTSPETQYF. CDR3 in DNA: TGCGCCAGCAGTCTAAGGCCGTCTGGGGGAACTAGCCCAGAGACCCAGTACTTC.

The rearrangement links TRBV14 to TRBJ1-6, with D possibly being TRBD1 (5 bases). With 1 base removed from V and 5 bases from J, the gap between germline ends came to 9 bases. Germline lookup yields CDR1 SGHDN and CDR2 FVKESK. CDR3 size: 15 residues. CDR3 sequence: CASSQVGTDNSPLHF. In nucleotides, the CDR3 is TGTGCCAGCAGCCAAGTGGGGACTGATAATTCACCCCTCCACTTT. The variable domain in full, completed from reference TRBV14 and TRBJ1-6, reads EAGVTQFPSHSVIEKGQTVTLRCDPISGHDNLYWYRRVMGKEIKFLLHFVKESKQDESGMPNNRFLAERTGGTYSTLKVQPAELEDSGVYFCASSQVGTDNSPLHFGNGTRLTVT.

The CDR3 DNA sequence: TGTGCCATCAGAGCTAGCGGGGGCGGGGAGACCCAGTACTTC. Its protein is CAIRASGGGETQYF. V gene TRBV10-3 combines with J gene TRBJ2-5, with TRBD2 identical over 10 bases. V was pared by 6 bases and J by 5 bases, with 6 bases of the junction left unmatched. The CDR3 sequence is 14 residues long. Germline V gives CDR1 ENHRY, CDR2 SYGVKD.

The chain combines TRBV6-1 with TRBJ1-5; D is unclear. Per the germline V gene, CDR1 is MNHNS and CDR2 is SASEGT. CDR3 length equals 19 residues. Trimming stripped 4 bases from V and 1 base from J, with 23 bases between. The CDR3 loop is CASSALLPLEVASNQPQHF. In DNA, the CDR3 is TGTGCCAGCAGTGCCCTCTTACCCCTCGAAGTGGCCAGCAATCAGCCCCAGCATTTT.

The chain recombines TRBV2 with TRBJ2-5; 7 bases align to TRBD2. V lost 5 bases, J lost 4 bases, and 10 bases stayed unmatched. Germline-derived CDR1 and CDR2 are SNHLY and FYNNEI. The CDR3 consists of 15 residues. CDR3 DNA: TGTGCCAGCAGTAAAGGACTAGGTCTGATAGAGACCCAGTACTTC. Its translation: CASSKGLGLIETQYF.

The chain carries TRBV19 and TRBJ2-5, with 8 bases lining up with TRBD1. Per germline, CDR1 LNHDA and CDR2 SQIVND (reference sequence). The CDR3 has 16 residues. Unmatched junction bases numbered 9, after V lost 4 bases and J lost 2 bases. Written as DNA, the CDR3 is TGTGCCAGTAGTAGCAGACAGGGGTGGATGCAAGAGACCCAGTACTTC. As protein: CASSSRQGWMQETQYF.

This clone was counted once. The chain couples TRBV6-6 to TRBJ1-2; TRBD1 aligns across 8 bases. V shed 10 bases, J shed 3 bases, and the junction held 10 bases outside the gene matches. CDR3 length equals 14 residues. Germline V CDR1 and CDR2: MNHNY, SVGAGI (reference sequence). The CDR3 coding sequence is TGTGCCACAAGGAAAACAGGGGGGGACTATGGCTACACCTTC. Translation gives CATRKTGGDYGYTF.

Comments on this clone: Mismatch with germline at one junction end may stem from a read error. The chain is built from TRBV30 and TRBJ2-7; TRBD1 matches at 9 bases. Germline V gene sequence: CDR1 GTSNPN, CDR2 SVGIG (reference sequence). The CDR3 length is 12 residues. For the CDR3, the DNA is TGTGCCTGGGAGAGACAGGGGGACCGTTGGGACTTC. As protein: CAWERQGDRWDF.

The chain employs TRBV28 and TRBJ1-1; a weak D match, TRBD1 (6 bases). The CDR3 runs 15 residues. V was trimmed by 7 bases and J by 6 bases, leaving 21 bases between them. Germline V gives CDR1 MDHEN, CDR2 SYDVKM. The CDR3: CASKRTVLREAEAFF. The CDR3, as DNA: TGTGCCAGCAAGAGGACAGTGCTTAGGGAAGCTGAAGCTTTCTTT.

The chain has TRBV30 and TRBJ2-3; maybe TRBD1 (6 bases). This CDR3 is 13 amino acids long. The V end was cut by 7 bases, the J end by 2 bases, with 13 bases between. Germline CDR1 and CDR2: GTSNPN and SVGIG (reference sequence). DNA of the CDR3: TGTGCCTTTTCCCGGGACAACACAGATACGCAGTATTTT. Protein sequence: CAFSRDNTDTQYF.

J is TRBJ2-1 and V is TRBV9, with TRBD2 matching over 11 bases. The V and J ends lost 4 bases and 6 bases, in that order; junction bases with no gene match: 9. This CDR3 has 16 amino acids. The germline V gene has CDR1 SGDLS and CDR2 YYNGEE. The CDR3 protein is CASSLTTSGTINEQFF. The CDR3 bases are TGTGCCAGCAGCCTTACGACTAGCGGGACCATCAATGAGCAGTTCTTC.

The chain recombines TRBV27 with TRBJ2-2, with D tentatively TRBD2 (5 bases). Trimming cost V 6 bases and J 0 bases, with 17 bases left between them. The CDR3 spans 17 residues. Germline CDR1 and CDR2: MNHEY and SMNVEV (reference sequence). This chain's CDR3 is CASRQKLGRANTGELFF. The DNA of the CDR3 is TGTGCCAGCAGACAGAAACTAGGGAGAGCGAACACCGGGGAGCTGTTTTTT.